This T cell receptor (beta chain) was identified in a study of blood T cell repertoires in COVID-19. Here immunoSEQ multiplex PCR was the method, and the copy in TCRdb shows in-frame clones only, minus some. The table has roughly 200,000 clones, approximately 85% seen once. The CDR3 has 18 amino acids. V trimming: 5 bases; J trimming: 2 bases; junction bases outside the gene matches: 14. The germline V gene encodes CDR1 SNHLY and CDR2 FYNNEI. Participants were aged about 18 to 100 years from about 25 US areas. The chain carries TRBV2 and TRBJ1-3, with TRBD1 matching 8 bases. The origin of this receptor is a man aged 40-55 years who had recovered from COVID-19. Sequencing was performed on PBMCs or T cells enriched from blood (not recorded which). As DNA, the CDR3 is TGTGCCAGCAGTCCGGACAGGGATGCTCTCTATACTGGAAACACCATATATTTT. This gives the protein CASSPDRDALYTGNTIYF.